This T cell receptor beta chain emerged from a study of blood T cell repertoires in COVID-19. About the study: The analysed material was cDNA or gDNA that came from T cells, B-cell-depleted T cells, or PBMCs.

The junction had 3 bases not matched to a gene; V was cut back by 3 bases and J by 9 bases. The CDR3 runs 12 residues. Germline V gene data show CDR1 as WNHNN and CDR2 as SYGVQD (reference sequence). The assay was immunoSEQ multiplex PCR, and TCRdb's table has in-frame clones only and misses some. The data contain 200,000 to 300,000 clones, 70% to 90% of them singletons. This chain joins TRBV10-1 and TRBJ2-3, with 7 bases aligning to TRBD2. The sequence was obtained from a man aged 18 to 29 with active or convalescent COVID-19. Sequencing used peripheral blood. The CDR3 region has the DNA TGCGCCAGCAGTGAACTAGCGACGACGCAGTATTTT. Translation: CASSELATTQYF.